Below are 28 T cell receptor beta chains sequenced from a single sample in a study of T cell responses to AZD1222 COVID-19 vaccine. Only in-frame clones appear in the TCRdb table, and some are missing; sequencing was by immunoSEQ multiplex PCR. Of 100,000 or so clones listed, 80% to 90% were seen once; the top ten hold approximately 6.8%. The material sequenced was peripheral blood, taken on day 0 of AZD1222 vaccination. The source is an adult in good health.

This clone was found a few times. A read error may account for a junction end that differs from germline. The chain employs TRBV7-8 and TRBJ2-7, with D possibly matching TRBD1 (7 bases). The CDR3 contains 13 residues. CDR1 is SGHVS and CDR2 is FQNEAQ in the germline V gene. The CDR3 DNA follows: TGTGCCAGCAGCCTAATTAGGGGGCGGGACAGTAACTTC. Translated, it gives CASSLIRGRDSNF.

This clone has just a few counts. The same CDR3 arises from other DNA sequences in this sample as well. This chain joins TRBV19 and TRBJ1-5; TRBD1 matches at 12 bases. The trim removed 3 bases at V and 7 bases at J, leaving 7 bases unmatched. This CDR3 spans 16 amino acids. The germline V gene encodes CDR1 LNHDA and CDR2 SQIVND (reference sequence). As DNA, the CDR3 is TGTGCCAGTAGTATTCCGGGACAGGGGGCGAGGCAGCCCCAGCATTTT. Translated: CASSIPGQGARQPQHF.

This clone has a count of ten or more. V usage is TRBV7-3 and J usage is TRBJ2-5; 7 nucleotides agree with TRBD2. Per germline, CDR1 SGHTA and CDR2 FQGTGA. The V and J ends lost 5 bases and 5 bases, in that order; junction bases with no gene match: 11. This CDR3 has 15 residues. The CDR3 nucleotides read TGTGCCAGCAGCCCGGGGTCGGGGGGTTACGAGACCCAGTACTTC. This translates into CASSPGSGGYETQYF.

This chain links TRBV5-4 with TRBJ2-3, with a tentative D call TRBD2 (6 bases). Germline V gene data show CDR1 as SGHNT and CDR2 as YYREEE (reference sequence). This CDR3 is 15 amino acids long. Trimming took off 2 bases at V and 0 bases at J, with 10 bases between the two ends. The CDR3 coding sequence is TGTGCCAGCAGCTTAGGCGGGGAGAGCACAGATACGCAGTATTTT. This sequence encodes CASSLGGESTDTQYF.

V and J are TRBV19 and TRBJ2-2; D possibly uses TRBD1 or TRBD2 (6 bases each). V gave up 5 bases and J gave up 2 bases, with 15 bases separating them. Germline assignment: CDR1 LNHDA and CDR2 SQIVND (reference sequence). The CDR3 covers 16 residues. The CDR3 DNA reads TGTGCCAGTAGTGGGGGGCCAACACCCAACACCGGGGAGCTGTTTTTT. Its translation is CASSGGPTPNTGELFF.

The V call is TRBV11-2, the J call TRBJ1-1; no firm D call. Between the trimmed V and J ends, which lost 4 bases and 4 bases, there was a span of 7 bases. CDR3 length: 12 amino acids. CDR1 is SGHAT, CDR2 FQNNGV, per germline. The CDR3 reads CASSWGGTEAFF. Written as DNA, the CDR3 is TGTGCCAGCAGCTGGGGTGGCACTGAAGCTTTCTTT.

The chain uses TRBV12-5 and TRBJ2-6; tentative D call: TRBD1 (5 bases). The CDR3 covers 19 residues. The germline V gene has CDR1 LGHNT and CDR2 FRNRAP. V lost 1 base and J lost 0, with 16 bases in between. The CDR3 is CASGLATVRTLSGANVLTF. In nucleotides, the CDR3 is TGTGCTAGTGGTTTGGCGACGGTTCGGACACTCTCTGGGGCCAACGTCCTGACTTTC.

This sequence joins TRBV25-1 and TRBJ2-5, with D possibly matching TRBD1 (6 bases). Germline V gives CDR1 MGHDK, CDR2 SYGVNS. The CDR3 runs 14 residues. V dropped 10 bases and J dropped 2 bases, with 17 bases sitting between them. CDR3 sequence (DNA): TGTGCCATCCCGGGACAACACCGACAAGAGACCCAGTACTTC. It translates to CAIPGQHRQETQYF.

This chain uses TRBV9 with TRBJ2-1, with D tentatively TRBD1 or TRBD2 (5 bases each). The CDR3 spans 18 residues. The ends were cut back, 2 bases at V and 2 bases at J, with 20 bases in the middle. Germline-derived CDR1 and CDR2 are SGDLS and YYNGEE. The CDR3 loop reads CASSVPLGDRGTYNEQFF. The CDR3 DNA is TGTGCCAGCAGCGTTCCGTTGGGGGACCGAGGGACCTACAATGAGCAGTTCTTC.

The genes are TRBV7-6 and TRBJ2-3, with 11 bases fitting TRBD2. The CDR3 length is 17 residues. Germline V lookup: CDR1 SGHVS, CDR2 FNYEAQ. The V segment lost 6 bases and the J segment 1 base; nucleotides outside the gene matches: 9. Written as DNA, the CDR3 is TGTGCCAGCAGTTTGGCCCTGACTAGCGGGGGCACAGATACGCAGTATTTT. Translation: CASSLALTSGGTDTQYF.

V gene TRBV11-1 combines with J gene TRBJ2-7, with 13 bases that match TRBD2. CDR3 length equals 13 residues. V was pared by 7 bases and J by 6 bases, with 3 bases of the junction left unmatched. Germline CDR1 SGHAT, CDR2 FQDESV (reference sequence). CDR3 sequence: CASTRLAGGEQYF. CDR3 nucleotides: TGTGCCAGCACCCGACTAGCGGGGGGCGAGCAGTACTTC.

This clone was recorded only once. The V gene is TRBV7-9, the J gene TRBJ2-4; TRBD1 agrees at 10 bases. V trimming: 5 bases; J trimming: 1 base; junction bases outside the gene matches: 2. Looked up from germline, CDR1 is SEHNR and CDR2 is FQNEAQ (reference sequence). The CDR3 loop spans 15 amino acids. The CDR3 region is CASSLGQGAKNIQYF. The CDR3 DNA reads TGTGCCAGCAGCCTGGGACAGGGGGCCAAAAACATTCAGTACTTC.

V and J are TRBV27 and TRBJ1-1, with 7 bases matching TRBD1. CDR3 length: 16 amino acids. The V gene end was trimmed by 0 bases and the J gene end by 4 bases; junction bases not matched to a gene: 8. The germline gives CDR1 MNHEY, CDR2 SMNVEV (reference sequence). CDR3 residues: CASSLSNRGGSTEAFF. CDR3 bases: TGTGCCAGCAGTTTATCTAACAGGGGAGGTAGCACTGAAGCTTTCTTT.

A few counts support this clone. This sequence joins TRBV27 and TRBJ1-2, with 7 bases identical to TRBD1. CDR1 is MNHEY and CDR2 is SMNVEV in the germline V gene (reference sequence). The trim removed 5 bases at V and 7 bases at J, leaving 10 bases unmatched. The CDR3 is 14 amino acids. CDR3 residues: CASSTQGSRIGYTF. For the CDR3, the DNA is TGTGCCAGCAGTACACAGGGGTCCCGAATTGGCTACACCTTC.

This clone appeared a single time. As DNA, the CDR3 is TGTGCCAGTAGCTCAGATAGCAATCAGCCCCAGCATTTT. Protein sequence: CASSSDSNQPQHF. The chain is built from TRBV19 and TRBJ1-5; D remains unclear. Germline V gives CDR1 LNHDA, CDR2 SQIVND (reference sequence). The CDR3 loop spans 13 amino acids. V was trimmed by 6 bases and J by 0 bases, leaving 6 bases between them.

The V and J genes are TRBV18 and TRBJ1-1, with D perhaps matching TRBD1 (5 bases). This CDR3 contains 16 residues. Germline CDR1 KGHSH, CDR2 LQKENI. Trimming pared 1 base from V and 4 bases from J, leaving 16 bases between. The CDR3 DNA is TGTGCCAGCTCACCACAAATTTCCGGGGGGAGCACTGAAGCTTTCTTT. Translated: CASSPQISGGSTEAFF.

The rearrangement joins TRBV6-5 to TRBJ1-5, with a tentative D call TRBD1 (5 bases). Germline V gene lookup returns CDR1 MNHEY and CDR2 SVGAGI. The CDR3 runs to 13 residues. V was clipped by 4 bases and J by 11 bases, with 15 bases between them. CDR3 protein: CASSSSAGGAQHF. For the CDR3, the DNA is TGTGCCAGCAGTTCCTCCGCCGGGGGGGCCCAGCATTTT.

The V call is TRBV7-2, the J call TRBJ2-5; D might be TRBD1 or TRBD2, each matching 5 bases. Trimming removed 5 bases from V and 3 bases from J, with 19 bases in between. The CDR3 totals 16 residues. The germline V gene has CDR1 SGHTA and CDR2 FQGNSA. The CDR3 is CASSTGYRDPEETQYF. Written as DNA, the CDR3 is TGTGCCAGCAGCACTGGATACCGGGACCCTGAAGAGACCCAGTACTTC.

This sequence joins TRBV10-3 and TRBJ1-2; 9 bases match TRBD1. V shed 6 bases, J shed 8 bases, and the junction held 7 bases outside the gene matches. Germline-derived CDR1 and CDR2 are ENHRY and SYGVKD. The CDR3 extends over 13 amino acids. DNA for the CDR3: TGTGCCATCAGCCCTACAGGGGGCGCGGGCTACACCTTC. It codes for CAISPTGGAGYTF.

The chain employs TRBV19 and TRBJ2-5, with 9 bases aligning to TRBD1. Germline V gene sequence: CDR1 LNHDA, CDR2 SQIVND (reference sequence). This CDR3 region has 15 residues. V dropped 8 bases and J dropped 4; count of bases not matched to a gene: 11. CDR3 protein: CASADRDRASETQYF. Here the CDR3 DNA reads TGTGCCAGTGCCGACCGGGACAGGGCTTCAGAGACCCAGTACTTC.

The gene calls are TRBV2 and TRBJ2-1; TRBD2 matches at 7 bases. The CDR3 loop spans 14 amino acids. CDR1 and CDR2 from the germline V gene are SNHLY and FYNNEI. The ends lost 7 bases at V and 4 bases at J; junction bases unmatched: 7. The chain's CDR3 is CASNPSGPYNEQFF. The CDR3 DNA reads TGTGCCAGCAATCCTAGCGGCCCATACAATGAGCAGTTCTTC. Using reference TRBV2 and TRBJ2-1 for the parts outside the CDR3, the full variable domain is EPEVTQTPSHQVTQMGQEVILRCVPISNHLYFYWYRQILGQKVEFLVSFYNNEISEKSEIFDDQFSVERPDGSNFTLKIRSTKLEDSAMYFCASNPSGPYNEQFFGPGTRLTVL.

This clone was detected only a few times. The chain joins TRBV5-4 to TRBJ1-4; 8 bases are shared with TRBD1. The CDR3 has 15 amino acids. Germline CDR1 and CDR2: SGHNT and YYREEE (reference sequence). The trim removed 1 base at V and 6 bases at J, leaving 5 bases unmatched. CDR3: CASSLIRQGHEKLFF. In nucleotides, the CDR3 is TGTGCCAGCAGCTTGATTCGACAGGGGCATGAAAAACTGTTTTTT.

The V and J genes are TRBV9 and TRBJ2-3, with 9 bases lining up with TRBD2. The length of the CDR3 is 15 residues. CDR1 SGDLS and CDR2 YYNGEE come from the germline V gene. V lost 0 bases and J lost 4; bases outside the gene matches: 3. The CDR3 nucleotides read TGTGCCAGCAGCGTAGAGGCGGGAGGGTCAGATACGCAGTATTTT. Translating it yields CASSVEAGGSDTQYF.

The chain carries TRBV11-2 and TRBJ1-1; the D is unclear. Per germline, CDR1 SGHAT and CDR2 FQNNGV. V was shortened by 5 bases and J by 5 bases, with 12 bases between the two germline ends. The CDR3 runs 13 residues. CDR3 residues: CASSALDGTEAFF. Here the CDR3 DNA reads TGTGCCAGCAGCGCGCTCGACGGGACTGAAGCTTTCTTT.

V and J are TRBV6-5 and TRBJ2-7; D is possibly TRBD1 or TRBD2 (5 bases each). CDR1 and CDR2 from the germline V gene are MNHEY and SVGAGI. V lost 6 bases, J lost 3 bases, and 12 bases lay in between. There are 13 residues in the CDR3. CDR3 amino acids: CASRGTAHYEQYF. CDR3 sequence (DNA): TGTGCCAGCAGGGGGACGGCCCACTACGAGCAGTACTTC.

The DNA of the CDR3 is TGTGCCAGCAGCCAAGGACTTAGCGGGGGGGCGGGTGAGCAGTACTTC. It is translated as CASSQGLSGGAGEQYF. The chain joins TRBV4-2 to TRBJ2-7; TRBD2 matches at 11 bases. The V gene end was trimmed by 1 base and the J gene end by 7 bases; junction bases not matched to a gene: 9. CDR1 is LGHNA and CDR2 is YNFKEQ in the germline V gene. The CDR3 consists of 16 residues.

The CDR3 sequence: CASSYGTAWGDTQYF. The CDR3 region has the DNA TGTGCCAGCAGTTATGGGACAGCCTGGGGGGATACGCAGTATTTT. The chain recombines TRBV6-5 with TRBJ2-3; 7 bases match TRBD1. The trim removed 3 bases at V and 6 bases at J, leaving 9 bases unmatched. This CDR3 has 15 residues. Germline CDR1 and CDR2: MNHEY and SVGAGI.

The chain uses TRBV6-5 and TRBJ2-5, with 10 nucleotides matching TRBD1. Germline assignment: CDR1 MNHEY and CDR2 SVGAGI. J lost 6 bases, V lost 6 bases, and 10 bases had no gene match. The CDR3 extends over 15 amino acids. CDR3 region: CASSLTGGDRQTQYF. The CDR3 DNA follows: TGTGCCAGCAGCTTGACAGGGGGCGACCGGCAGACCCAGTACTTC.